A single sample is the source of the 21 T cell receptor beta chains below, sequenced in a study of T cells in Graves' hyperthyroidism and ophthalmopathy (dated by TCRdb to the late 2010s). To prepare the library, multiplex PCR was applied. The sample was run on an Illumina HiSeq 2000. The TCR beta CDR3 regions were amplified from the RNA transcripts. For the first round of RT-PCR on the TCR CDR3, the HTBI primer set was used together with the Qiagen OneStep RT-PCR kit. Clones were called with MiXCR by TCRdb after fastp trimmed the public reads at Q25, and only in-frame beta chains were retained. Under each unique CDR3 protein, matching rows form one entry showing the most common genes and DNA. This sample comprises nearly 250,000 distinct CDR3 sequences, about a sixth of them detected only once. The top ten constitute around 28% of the sample. Sequencing was done on a sample of blood. All receptors derive from a woman under 30 with Graves' ophthalmopathy.

This clonotype showed up just a few times. Its ends do not fully match the called genes, so a read error is possible. The V and J genes are TRBV12-3 or TRBV12-4 and TRBJ2-2; 9 bases fit TRBD2. The CDR3 loop spans 18 amino acids. CDR3 sequence reads: CAGSSTSGRAWGTGELFF. CDR3 nucleotides: TGTGCCGGCAGTTCGACTAGCGGAAGGGCCTGGGGCACCGGGGAGCTGTTTTTT.

This clonotype came up many times. V gene TRBV9 combines with J gene TRBJ2-7, with D unresolved. Deletions cut 3 bases from V and 2 bases from J, with 12 bases between. This CDR3 is 14 amino acids long. Germline loops: CDR1 SGDLS, CDR2 YYNGEE. The CDR3 DNA is TGTGCCAGCAGCGCTTCCGGGCCCACCTACGAGCAGTACTTC. Translated, it gives CASSASGPTYEQYF.

This clonotype was recorded at least ten times. This chain links TRBV12-3 or TRBV12-4 with TRBJ1-5; D is possibly TRBD1 (5 bases). The ends were cut back, 7 bases at V and 1 base at J, with 20 bases in the middle. This CDR3 is built from 17 residues. CDR3 loop: CASTLRYGAGSNQPQHF. CDR3 nucleotide sequence: TGTGCCAGCACCCTGAGGTATGGGGCAGGCAGCAATCAGCCCCAGCATTTT.

This clonotype was picked up many times. The rearrangement uses TRBV20-1 and TRBJ1-1; D gene uncertain. CDR1 is DFQATT, CDR2 SNEGSKA, per germline (reference sequence). The V end lost 1 base, the J end lost 0 bases, and 12 bases lay between the germline ends. CDR3 length: 15 amino acids. For the CDR3, the DNA is TGCAGTGCTAGAGGAAGGGCTCTTATGAACACTGAAGCTTTCTTT. Protein: CSARGRALMNTEAFF.

In regard to this clonotype: This clone may be a read error of a much larger clone one base away. The rearrangement joins TRBV6-5 to TRBJ2-2; 12 bases align to TRBD2. The CDR3 totals 19 residues. Trimming cost V 2 bases and J 6 bases; bases outside gene matches: 13. Germline values: CDR1 MNHEY, CDR2 SVGAGI. CDR3 loop: CASSYPGLAGPREAGELFF. The CDR3 DNA reads TGTGCCAGCAGTTACCCTGGACTAGCGGGGCCTCGGGAGGCCGGGGAGCTGTTTTTT.

This clonotype was observed many times. The V call is TRBV28, the J call TRBJ2-2; 8 bases are shared with TRBD2. Germline values: CDR1 MDHEN, CDR2 SYDVKM. The CDR3 extends over 17 amino acids. V lost 6 bases and J lost 3; bases outside the gene matches: 12. The CDR3 reads CASRALRAGADTGELFF. The CDR3, as DNA: TGTGCCAGCAGAGCCCTCCGAGCGGGGGCGGACACCGGGGAGCTGTTTTTT.

The V and J genes are TRBV28 and TRBJ2-5; D call uncertain. The CDR3 is 14 residues long. The V end was cut by 3 bases, the J end by 2 bases, with 10 bases between. Germline loops: CDR1 MDHEN, CDR2 SYDVKM. CDR3 sequence (DNA): TGTGCCAGCAGTTTCGTCGGATTGCAAGAGACCCAGTACTTC. Translation gives CASSFVGLQETQYF.

This clonotype was seen many times. CDR3 sequence (DNA): TGCAGCGTTGAATCGACACCGAACACTGAAGCTTTCTTT. Translation gives CSVESTPNTEAFF. This chain joins TRBV29-1 and TRBJ1-1; D uncertain. This CDR3 has 13 amino acids. Germline V gives CDR1 SQVTM, CDR2 ANQGSEA. The V end lost 2 bases, the J end lost 1 base, and 8 bases lay between the germline ends.

This clonotype was observed at least ten times. The rearrangement uses TRBV7-8 and TRBJ1-2, with D possibly TRBD1 on 5 matching bases. With 4 bases removed from V and 4 bases from J, the gap between germline ends came to 16 bases. Germline assignment: CDR1 SGHVS and CDR2 FQNEAQ. CDR3 length equals 15 residues. CDR3 region: CASSSRDASSYGYTF. The CDR3 DNA reads TGTGCCAGCAGCTCACGGGACGCCTCTTCCTATGGCTACACCTTC.

This clonotype has at least ten counts. This chain links TRBV28 with TRBJ2-3; 9 bases match TRBD2. In germline, CDR1 is MDHEN, CDR2 SYDVKM. CDR3 size: 18 residues. Losses at the gene ends were 5 bases for V and 0 bases for J; bases not matched to a gene: 12. CDR3 amino acids: CASSLTYRLAVSTDTQYF. Written as DNA, the CDR3 is TGTGCCAGCAGTCTCACCTACCGACTAGCGGTTAGCACAGATACGCAGTATTTT.

In this sample, this clonotype turned up many times. This sequence joins TRBV12-3 or TRBV12-4 and TRBJ2-1; tentative D call: TRBD2 (7 bases). The CDR3 sequence is 16 residues long. Trimming left V 5 bases short and J 10 bases short, with 24 bases between. This CDR3 reads CASSPGGRGPTSEQFF. CDR3 in DNA: TGTGCCAGCAGTCCAGGTGGGCGGGGGCCCACCTCGGAGCAGTTCTTC.

This clonotype was seen at least ten times. The chain joins TRBV3-1 to TRBJ2-1, with D perhaps matching TRBD2 (5 bases). V lost 4 bases, J lost 9 bases, and 7 bases lay in between. Germline loops: CDR1 LGHDT, CDR2 YNNKEL (reference sequence). The CDR3 length is 11 residues. CDR3 region: CASSRAGEQFF. CDR3 DNA: TGTGCCAGCAGCCGGGCGGGTGAGCAGTTCTTC.

This clonotype was picked up many times. The chain employs TRBV14 and TRBJ1-1; 8 bases agree with TRBD1. CDR3 size: 18 residues. With V trimmed by 0 bases and J by 6 bases, 15 bases remained unmatched. Germline V gene data show CDR1 as SGHDN and CDR2 as FVKESK. The CDR3 DNA reads as TGTGCCAGCAGCCAAGAGGATTATAGTGGACAGGGTGACGCTGAAGCTTTCTTT. It is translated as CASSQEDYSGQGDAEAFF.

This clonotype was found many times. This chain connects TRBV12-5 to TRBJ1-2, with a possible D match to TRBD1 (6 bases). The CDR3 totals 11 residues. The V gene lost 5 bases and the J gene lost 8 bases, with 9 bases spanning the gap. Germline assignment: CDR1 LGHNT and CDR2 FRNRAP. CDR3 nucleotides: TGTGCTAGTGGTGAGGGGGGGGGCTACACCTTC. Translation: CASGEGGGYTF.

This clonotype was found many times. V is TRBV28 and J is TRBJ2-2; 10 positions match TRBD1. Trimming took 8 bases from V and 0 from J; bases not matched to a gene: 9. Germline V CDR1 and CDR2: MDHEN, SYDVKM. This CDR3 contains 17 residues. DNA of the CDR3: TGTGCCAGCGGTAATGGACAGGGGGTATCGAACACCGGGGAGCTGTTTTTT. The encoded protein is CASGNGQGVSNTGELFF.

At least ten counts were recorded for this clonotype. The gene calls are TRBV28 and TRBJ2-3; 8 bases fit TRBD2. This CDR3 spans 17 amino acids. CDR1 is MDHEN and CDR2 is SYDVKM in the germline V gene. V dropped 5 bases and J dropped 0; count of bases not matched to a gene: 10. CDR3 in DNA: TGTGCCAGCAGTCCGCATCAGCGGGGGTTAAGCACAGATACGCAGTATTTT. Amino acids: CASSPHQRGLSTDTQYF.

This clonotype was recorded many times. The V call is TRBV19, the J call TRBJ1-5; no definite D call. Germline V CDR1 and CDR2: LNHDA, SQIVND (reference sequence). The germline V and J ends were trimmed by 4 bases and 2 bases, with 12 bases remaining between them. The CDR3 covers 15 residues. CDR3 sequence reads: CASSKVQLGNQPQHF. DNA for the CDR3: TGTGCCAGTAGTAAGGTCCAGCTGGGCAATCAGCCCCAGCATTTT.

The table lists this clonotype with many counts. This rearrangement joins TRBV20-1 to TRBJ2-7; D is possibly TRBD2 (6 bases). The V gene's germline CDR1 is DFQATT and CDR2 SNEGSKA (reference sequence). The CDR3 totals 12 residues. V was trimmed by 6 bases and J by 4 bases, leaving 13 bases between them. This CDR3 is CSAPGLTYEQYF. Written as DNA, the CDR3 is TGCAGTGCCCCGGGACTTACTTACGAGCAGTACTTC.

Many counts were recorded for this clonotype. V gene TRBV5-1 combines with J gene TRBJ1-1; D is possibly TRBD1 (6 bases). With 0 bases removed from V and 3 bases from J, the gap between germline ends came to 6 bases. Germline V gene sequence: CDR1 SGHRS, CDR2 YFSETQ. CDR3 length: 13 residues. The CDR3 here is CASSLAGDTEAFF. DNA of the CDR3: TGCGCCAGCAGCTTGGCAGGGGACACTGAAGCTTTCTTT.

The sample holds many counts of this clonotype. This chain connects TRBV5-5 to TRBJ2-3; D is perhaps TRBD2 (6 bases). The CDR3 loop spans 16 amino acids. Germline V gene lookup returns CDR1 SGHKS and CDR2 YYEKEE (reference sequence). V dropped 4 bases and J dropped 1 base, with 16 bases sitting between them. The CDR3 DNA reads as TGTGCCAGCAGCCCCTGGGGGGTGGACGGCACAGATACGCAGTATTTT. It codes for CASSPWGVDGTDTQYF.

This clonotype has at least ten counts. The chain uses TRBV28 and TRBJ2-3; the D call may be TRBD1 or TRBD2 (5 bases each). The CDR3 spans 15 residues. Germline assignment: CDR1 MDHEN and CDR2 SYDVKM. The V end lost 6 bases, the J end lost 3 bases, and 16 bases lay between the germline ends. The CDR3 spells CASRIEGFLTDTQYF. The CDR3 nucleotides read TGTGCCAGCAGGATCGAGGGGTTCTTAACAGATACGCAGTATTTT. The complete variable domain, with remaining parts taken from reference TRBV28 and TRBJ2-3, reads DVKVTQSSRYLVKRTGEKVFLECVQDMDHENMFWYRQDPGLGLRLIYFSYDVKMKEKGDIPEGYSVSREKKERFSLILESASTNQTSMYLCASRIEGFLTDTQYFGPGTRLTVL.